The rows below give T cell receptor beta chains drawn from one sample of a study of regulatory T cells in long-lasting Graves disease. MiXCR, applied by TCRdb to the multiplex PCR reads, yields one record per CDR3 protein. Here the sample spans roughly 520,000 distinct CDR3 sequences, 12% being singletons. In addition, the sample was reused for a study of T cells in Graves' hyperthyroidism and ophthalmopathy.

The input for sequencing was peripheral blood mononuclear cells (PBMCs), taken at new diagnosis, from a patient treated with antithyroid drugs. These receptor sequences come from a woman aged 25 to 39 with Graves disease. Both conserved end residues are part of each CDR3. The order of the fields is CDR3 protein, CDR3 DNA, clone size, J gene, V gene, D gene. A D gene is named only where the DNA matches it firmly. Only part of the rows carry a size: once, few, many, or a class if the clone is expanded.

CSARPDSGEQYF,TGCAGTGCTAGACCTGACAGTGGAGAGCAGTACTTC,many,TRBJ2-7,TRBV20-1,NA
CAWSGGFDQPQHF,TGTGCCTGGAGTGGGGGGTTCGATCAGCCCCAGCATTTT,many,TRBJ1-5,TRBV30,NA
CASSSWIVAKNIQYF,TGTGCCAGCAGTTCTTGGATAGTAGCCAAAAACATTCAGTACTTC,many,TRBJ2-4,TRBV28,NA
CASSPPTNPRPRTRNKYEQYF,TGTGCCAGCTCACCACCTACAAACCCGCGCCCCCGCACCCGCAACAAATACGAGCAGTACTTC,NA,TRBJ2-7,TRBV18,NA
CASSRDNPRLAQYF,TGTGCCAGCAGTCGGGACAACCCAAGGTTGGCCCAGTACTTC,many,TRBJ2-5,TRBV2,NA
CASSIASGAYEQYF,TGTGCCAGTAGTATAGCTTCCGGGGCCTACGAGCAGTACTTC,NA,TRBJ2-7,TRBV19,NA
CAIRGGQGAGVWNNEQFF,TGTGCCATCAGGGGGGGACAGGGGGCTGGAGTTTGGAACAATGAGCAGTTCTTC,many,TRBJ2-1,TRBV10-3,TRBD1
CASIPSGSEYEQYF,TGTGCCAGCATCCCCTCGGGGAGCGAATACGAGCAGTACTTC,many,TRBJ2-7,TRBV28,NA
CSASPSGTKYTDTQYF,TGCAGTGCTAGTCCTAGCGGAACTAAATACACAGATACGCAGTATTTT,many,TRBJ2-3,TRBV20-1,TRBD2
CAGGGTGSQPQHF,TGTGCCGGCGGGGGGACAGGGAGTCAGCCCCAGCATTTT,once,TRBJ1-5,TRBV6-1,TRBD1
CASSLAGLWIYEQYF,TGTGCCAGCAGCTTAGCGGGACTGTGGATCTACGAGCAGTACTTC,many,TRBJ2-7,TRBV11-2,NA
CAWDNRGRNTEAFF,TGTGCCTGGGATAACAGGGGGCGGAACACTGAAGCTTTCTTT,many,TRBJ1-1,TRBV30,TRBD1
CSILGQGTGNTIYF,TGCTCGATCCTGGGGCAGGGAACTGGAAACACCATATATTTT,NA,TRBJ1-3,TRBV29-1,NA
CASSSSPASFRGNTIYF,TGTGCCAGCAGCTCCTCCCCCGCGTCTTTTCGGGGAAACACCATATATTTT,NA,TRBJ1-3,TRBV7-9,NA
CAARGGTTEAFF,TGTGCCGCCAGAGGAGGGACCACTGAAGCTTTCTTT,many,TRBJ1-1,TRBV6-1,NA
CASSLVVNTEAFF,TGTGCCAGCAGCTTAGTTGTGAACACTGAAGCTTTCTTT,many,TRBJ1-1,TRBV11-2,NA
CATGTRGAETQYF,TGTGCCACCGGGACAAGAGGGGCAGAGACCCAGTACTTC,many,TRBJ2-5,TRBV10-3,NA
CASTPPGLGETQYF,TGTGCCAGCACCCCACCGGGACTGGGAGAGACCCAGTACTTC,many,TRBJ2-5,TRBV11-2,NA
CASSDSGTGANQPQHF,TGTGCCAGCAGTGACTCCGGGACAGGCGCCAATCAGCCCCAGCATTTT,few,TRBJ1-5,TRBV6-1,TRBD1
CASSANTGTGQPRHF,TGCGCCAGCAGTGCGAATACCGGGACAGGGCAGCCCCGGCATTTT,NA,TRBJ1-5,TRBV6-8,TRBD1
CASSLAGGPSYEQYF,TGTGCCAGCAGCTTAGCGGGAGGACCCTCCTACGAGCAGTACTTC,many,TRBJ2-7,TRBV7-2,NA
CASSLPALGTDTQYF,TGTGCCAGCAGCCTGCCTGCCCTTGGCACAGATACGCAGTATTTT,NA,TRBJ2-3,TRBV7-8,NA
CASRTRDLSNYGYTF,TGTGCCAGCAGGACCCGGGACCTTTCTAACTATGGCTACACCTTC,few,TRBJ1-2,TRBV6-1,NA
CASSHGENSPLHF,TGTGCCAGCAGCCACGGGGAAAATTCACCCCTCCACTTT,many,TRBJ1-6,TRBV3-1,NA
CASSLVGGGTPYEQYF,TGTGCCAGCAGCTTAGTAGGGGGAGGGACCCCCTACGAGCAGTACTTC,many,TRBJ2-7,TRBV7-8,NA
CSARGGFPLPNTEAFF,TGCAGTGCTAGAGGGGGTTTTCCCTTACCAAACACTGAAGCTTTCTTT,NA,TRBJ1-1,TRBV20-1,NA
CASSFPLLGTQYF,TGTGCCAGCAGTTTTCCCCTTTTAGGGACCCAGTACTTC,many,TRBJ2-5,TRBV28,NA
CASSYGLTGGNQPQHF,TGTGCCAGCAGTTACGGGTTGACAGGGGGCAATCAGCCCCAGCATTTT,many,TRBJ1-5,TRBV6-5,TRBD1
CASSFQQGAGEKLFF,TGTGCCAGCAGCTTCCAACAGGGGGCTGGGGAAAAACTGTTTTTT,once,TRBJ1-4,TRBV7-2,TRBD1
CASSSTPPGQGSYEQYF,TGTGCCAGCAGTTCGACGCCGCCGGGACAGGGGTCCTACGAGCAGTACTTC,few,TRBJ2-7,TRBV28,TRBD1
CASSPSVGHNSPLHF,TGTGCCAGCTCACCGTCGGTTGGACATAATTCACCCCTCCACTTT,once,TRBJ1-6,TRBV18,NA
CASSEDLRDTEAFF,TGCGCCAGCAGTGAGGACCTACGGGACACTGAAGCTTTCTTT,few,TRBJ1-1,TRBV5-1,NA
CASRDSSTDTQYF,TGTGCCAGCCGGGACTCCTCCACAGATACGCAGTATTTT,many,TRBJ2-3,TRBV2,NA
CASINSRGRGQYDYEQYF,TGTGCCAGCATCAACTCCAGGGGGCGCGGGCAGTACGACTACGAGCAGTACTTC,few,TRBJ2-7,TRBV6-8,TRBD1
CSARDSGGISTDTQYF,TGCAGTGCTAGAGATAGTGGAGGGATTAGCACAGATACGCAGTATTTT,few,TRBJ2-3,TRBV20-1,NA
CASNEGLAGGVVETQYF,TGTGCCAGCAACGAAGGGTTAGCGGGAGGAGTCGTGGAGACCCAGTACTTC,few,TRBJ2-5,TRBV2,TRBD2
CSVDTGETEAFF,TGCAGCGTCGATACAGGGGAAACTGAAGCTTTCTTT,NA,TRBJ1-1,TRBV29-1,TRBD1
CASSPNREFTYEQYF,TGTGCCAGCAGCCCCAACAGGGAGTTCACCTACGAGCAGTACTTC,NA,TRBJ2-7,TRBV9,NA
CASSRQQGLTYGYTF,TGTGCCAGCAGCCGACAACAGGGGCTAACCTATGGCTACACCTTC,many,TRBJ1-2,TRBV7-9,TRBD1
CASSLVREVLTNEKLFF,TGTGCCAGCAGCTTAGTACGGGAAGTGTTGACTAATGAAAAACTGTTTTTT,NA,TRBJ1-4,TRBV7-2,NA
CASSPLGQGDTEAFF,TGTGCCAGCTCACCACTTGGACAGGGGGACACTGAAGCTTTCTTT,NA,TRBJ1-1,TRBV18,TRBD1
CATSFAGTSGIYEQYF,TGTGCCACCAGCTTCGCCGGGACTAGCGGGATTTACGAGCAGTACTTC,few,TRBJ2-7,TRBV15,TRBD2
CASRSLKSPYYNEQFF,TGTGCCAGCAGGTCCCTAAAGAGCCCTTACTACAATGAGCAGTTCTTC,many,TRBJ2-1,TRBV11-2,NA
CASSRQGGLGEQFF,TGTGCCAGCAGTCGACAGGGTGGGTTAGGGGAGCAGTTCTTC,many,TRBJ2-1,TRBV6-1,TRBD1
CASSQVGLVGETQYF,TGCGCCAGCAGCCAAGTGGGACTAGTTGGAGAGACCCAGTACTTC,NA,TRBJ2-5,TRBV4-1,TRBD2
CASTGDRGEGANVLTF,TGTGCCAGCACTGGAGACAGGGGCGAGGGGGCCAACGTCCTGACTTTC,NA,TRBJ2-6,TRBV28,TRBD1
CASSPWGDSRTNEKLFF,TGTGCCAGCAGTCCTTGGGGGGACAGTCGAACTAATGAAAAACTGTTTTTT,many,TRBJ1-4,TRBV2,TRBD1
CAGSFGVQETQYF,TGCGCCGGCAGCTTCGGGGTACAAGAGACCCAGTACTTC,NA,TRBJ2-5,TRBV5-1,NA
CASSPPTGTEAFF,TGTGCCAGCTCACCACCCACAGGGACTGAAGCTTTCTTT,many,TRBJ1-1,TRBV18,NA
CASSEGVNSNQPQHF,TGTGCCAGCAGTGAAGGAGTGAATAGCAATCAGCCCCAGCATTTT,many,TRBJ1-5,TRBV6-1,NA
CASSEDDRDDNEQFF,TGTGCCAGCAGTGAAGATGACAGGGACGACAATGAGCAGTTCTTC,few,TRBJ2-1,TRBV6-2/TRBV6-3,TRBD1
CASSEGWGLRGTEAFF,TGTGCCAGCAGTGAAGGGTGGGGATTACGGGGAACTGAAGCTTTCTTT,many,TRBJ1-1,TRBV6-1,NA
CAWRPREVNEQFF,TGTGCCTGGAGACCGCGGGAGGTCAATGAGCAGTTCTTC,many,TRBJ2-1,TRBV30,TRBD2